The 27 T cell receptor beta chains listed next were all sequenced from one sample in a study of T cells in Graves' hyperthyroidism and ophthalmopathy. The source material, RNA transcripts, was used to amplify TCR beta CDR3 regions. When the TCR CDR3 underwent first-round RT-PCR, the HTBI primer set was used. TCRdb ran MiXCR on the multiplex PCR reads and lists one entry per CDR3 protein. The sample yields about 150,000 distinct CDR3 sequences, 22% seen once. Sequences were obtained from blood. The receptors shown here come from a woman aged 45-65 years with Graves' hyperthyroidism that later progressed to Graves' ophthalmopathy.

Ten or more counts support this clonotype. CDR3 in amino acids: CASSEESQRPQHF. The CDR3, as DNA: TGTGCCAGCAGTGAAGAGTCCCAAAGGCCCCAGCATTTT. The genes are TRBV2 and TRBJ1-5; D is uncertain. Germline V lookup: CDR1 SNHLY, CDR2 FYNNEI. The CDR3 has 13 amino acids. Deletions cut 1 base from V and 9 bases from J, with 10 bases between.

This clonotype has ten or more counts. The rearrangement uses TRBV12-3 or TRBV12-4 and TRBJ1-4, with 9 bases identical to TRBD1. This CDR3 is built from 15 residues. The V and J ends lost 5 bases and 7 bases, in that order; junction bases with no gene match: 8. The CDR3 here is CASSVYRGRSEKLFF. In DNA form, the CDR3 reads TGTGCCAGCAGTGTATACAGGGGGCGGTCTGAAAAACTGTTTTTT.

Turning to this clonotype: With a much larger clone just one base away, this may be a read error. CDR3 sequence: CAISDRDRETGTQYF. CDR3 nucleotides: TGTGCCATCAGTGACCGGGACAGGGAAACCGGTACGCAGTATTTT. The rearrangement uses TRBV10-3 and TRBJ2-3; TRBD1 agrees at 9 bases. From germline, CDR1 is ENHRY and CDR2 SYGVKD. J gave up 8 bases and V 3 bases, and 9 bases lay outside the gene matches. The CDR3 totals 15 residues.

This clonotype was observed at least ten times. The CDR3 DNA follows: TGTGCCTGGAGTGGGGAACAGGGGGCCCTCTCCTACGAGCAGTACTTC. This encodes CAWSGEQGALSYEQYF. The chain uses TRBV30 and TRBJ2-7; TRBD1 agrees at 9 bases. Germline trimming cut 1 base from V and 0 bases from J; bases unmatched to any gene: 7. This CDR3 region has 16 residues. Germline V gene sequence: CDR1 GTSNPN, CDR2 SVGIG (reference sequence). The full variable domain, in which reference TRBV30 and TRBJ2-7 provide the parts outside the CDR3, is SQTIHQWPATLVQPVGSPLSLECTVEGTSNPNLYWYRQAAGRGLQLLFYSVGIGQISSEVPQNLSASRPQDRQFILSSKKLLLSDSGFYLCAWSGEQGALSYEQYFGPGTRLTVT.

The J gene is TRBJ2-7, the V gene TRBV19; the D call may be TRBD1 or TRBD2 (5 bases each). This CDR3 spans 16 amino acids. Germline V gene data show CDR1 as LNHDA and CDR2 as SQIVND (reference sequence). Trimming removed 0 bases from V and 2 bases from J, with 14 bases in between. In DNA form, the CDR3 reads TGTGCCAGTAGTATAGAGGGGACCGGGCGACCCTACGAGCAGTACTTC. It yields the protein CASSIEGTGRPYEQYF.

This clonotype was seen repeatedly, ten times or more. The chain uses TRBV20-1 and TRBJ2-7; 14 bases are shared with TRBD2. With V trimmed by 1 base and J by 3 bases, 17 bases remained unmatched. This CDR3 has 20 amino acids. Per germline, CDR1 DFQATT and CDR2 SNEGSKA (reference sequence). The DNA of the CDR3 is TGCAGTGCTAGAGCGGGACTAGCGGGAGCGACATGGCGGTGGGACTACGAGCAGTACTTC. Protein product: CSARAGLAGATWRWDYEQYF.

The chain carries TRBV19 and TRBJ2-5; 8 nucleotides agree with TRBD2. The DNA end is a closer match to TRBJ2-1, so the J assignment may be wrong. The CDR3 runs 14 residues. CDR1 and CDR2 (germline): LNHDA, SQIVND (reference sequence). The CDR3 nucleotides read TGTGCCAGTAGTACCACCGCGGGGGGCAAGACCCAGTTCTTC. Residues: CASSTTAGGKTQFF.

This clonotype was detected many times. The chain links TRBV20-1 to TRBJ1-4; D ambiguous. V was trimmed by 0 bases and J by 6 bases, leaving 8 bases between them. Looked up from germline, CDR1 is DFQATT and CDR2 is SNEGSKA (reference sequence). CDR3 size: 13 residues. The chain's CDR3 is CSARDLGDEKLFF. CDR3 nucleotide sequence: TGCAGTGCTAGAGATTTGGGAGATGAAAAACTGTTTTTT.

This clonotype was counted a single time. This chain connects TRBV13 to TRBJ2-3, with 11 nucleotides matching TRBD2. V gave up 6 bases and J gave up 2 bases; unmatched junction bases: 4. The germline CDR1 and CDR2 sequences are PRHDT and FYEKMQ (reference sequence). The CDR3 has 15 residues. The CDR3 region is CASSSGLAVTDTQYF. The CDR3 DNA sequence: TGTGCCAGCAGTTCGGGACTAGCGGTCACAGATACGCAGTATTTT.

Details on this clonotype: A much more abundant neighbour one base away suggests this may be a read error. The gene calls are TRBV7-9 and TRBJ2-2; possibly TRBD1 for D (6 bases). Trimming removed 5 bases at V and 1 base at J, with 8 bases between. CDR3 length: 14 residues. CDR1 SEHNR and CDR2 FQNEAQ come from the germline V gene (reference sequence). The chain's CDR3 is CASSQTGNTGELFF. The CDR3 DNA follows: TGTGCCAGCAGCCAGACAGGGAACACCGGGGAGCTGTTTTTT.

This clonotype was observed at least ten times. The V call is TRBV20-1, the J call TRBJ1-5, with a weak D call TRBD1 (6 bases). Germline V gene sequence: CDR1 DFQATT, CDR2 SNEGSKA (reference sequence). The V gene lost 3 bases and the J gene lost 7 bases, with 13 bases spanning the gap. The CDR3 is made up of 13 amino acids. The DNA of the CDR3 is TGCAGTGCTAGTTCAGGGGTGGGGCAGCCCCAGCATTTT. It codes for CSASSGVGQPQHF.

This clonotype was counted many times. The chain employs TRBV20-1 and TRBJ2-7; 9 positions match TRBD2. In germline, CDR1 is DFQATT, CDR2 SNEGSKA (reference sequence). The CDR3 has 16 residues. Trimming removed 6 bases from V and 1 base from J; junction bases left unmatched: 13. CDR3 protein: CSAWTSARAGSYEQYF. For the CDR3, the DNA is TGCAGTGCATGGACTAGCGCCCGGGCGGGGTCCTACGAGCAGTACTTC.

This clonotype occurred a few times. The genes are TRBV5-5 and TRBJ2-1; a weak D match, TRBD1 (7 bases). The V gene lost 2 bases and the J gene lost 7 bases, with 16 bases spanning the gap. This CDR3 region has 15 residues. Looked up from germline, CDR1 is SGHKS and CDR2 is YYEKEE (reference sequence). The CDR3 sequence: CASSFSQGRSNEQFF. The DNA of the CDR3 is TGTGCCAGCAGCTTTTCACAGGGGAGGTCGAATGAGCAGTTCTTC.

The sample holds one count of this clonotype. CDR3 nucleotide sequence: TGTGCCAGCAGCTTAGAAGGATTAGCGGGAGGGACCGGGGAGCTGTTTTTT. It translates to CASSLEGLAGGTGELFF. The rearrangement joins TRBV7-6 to TRBJ2-2; 11 nucleotides line up with TRBD2. The junction had 6 bases not matched to a gene; V was cut back by 1 base and J by 5 bases. The V gene's germline CDR1 is SGHVS and CDR2 FNYEAQ. This CDR3 contains 17 residues.

This chain joins TRBV28 and TRBJ1-1; possibly TRBD1 for D (6 bases). Trimming removed 5 bases at V and 4 bases at J, with 17 bases between. The germline CDR1 and CDR2 sequences are MDHEN and SYDVKM. The length of the CDR3 is 15 residues. The CDR3 loop is CASSIPTGHLTEAFF. The CDR3 nucleotides read TGTGCCAGCAGTATACCCACGGGACACCTCACTGAAGCTTTCTTT.

There are many counts of this clonotype. This chain uses TRBV11-2 with TRBJ2-3; no definite D call. Germline CDR1 reads SGHAT; CDR2 reads FQNNGV. V gave up 1 base and J gave up 5 bases, with 13 bases separating them. The CDR3 loop spans 15 amino acids. The DNA of the CDR3 is TGTGCCAGCAGCTTAGTGCGGCGGCCGGAAGATACGCAGTATTTT. Protein product: CASSLVRRPEDTQYF.

This clonotype has a count of ten or more. V usage is TRBV28 and J usage is TRBJ2-7; D might be TRBD2 (5 bases). The CDR3 is made up of 16 amino acids. With 2 bases removed from V and 0 bases from J, the gap between germline ends came to 14 bases. Germline CDR1 MDHEN, CDR2 SYDVKM. The CDR3 spells CASSLGVGGGSYEQYF. In DNA, the CDR3 is TGTGCCAGCAGTTTAGGTGTGGGTGGAGGCTCCTACGAGCAGTACTTC.

This clonotype was picked up many times. The chain uses TRBV3-1 and TRBJ1-6; 7 positions match TRBD1. After removal of 2 bases from V and 6 bases from J, the junction contained 7 bases not matched to a gene. CDR1 is LGHDT, CDR2 YNNKEL, per germline (reference sequence). The CDR3 totals 16 residues. CDR3 DNA sequence: TGTGCCAGCAGCCAATCTATGGGACAGACTAATTCACCCCTCCACTTT. Its translation is CASSQSMGQTNSPLHF.

This clonotype was picked up one time. The chain links TRBV28 to TRBJ1-3, with TRBD1 matching 10 bases. After removal of 5 bases from V and 3 bases from J, the junction contained 10 bases not matched to a gene. The CDR3 is 17 residues long. Germline lookup yields CDR1 MDHEN and CDR2 SYDVKM. CDR3 protein: CASSTDRGRVGGNTIYF. The DNA for the CDR3 is TGTGCCAGCAGTACGGACAGGGGGAGAGTGGGTGGAAACACCATATATTTT. The complete variable domain, with remaining parts taken from reference TRBV28 and TRBJ1-3, reads DVKVTQSSRYLVKRTGEKVFLECVQDMDHENMFWYRQDPGLGLRLIYFSYDVKMKEKGDIPEGYSVSREKKERFSLILESASTNQTSMYLCASSTDRGRVGGNTIYFGEGSWLTVV.

This clonotype turned up a few times. V and J are TRBV6-1 and TRBJ2-1; D might be TRBD1 (6 bases). Germline CDR1 reads MNHNS; CDR2 reads SASEGT. This CDR3 is 15 amino acids long. With 6 bases removed from V and 9 bases from J, the gap between germline ends came to 21 bases. The CDR3 DNA sequence: TGTGCCAGCAGAGCACAGGGTCTAAGGGTGCGTGAGCAGTTCTTC. It is translated as CASRAQGLRVREQFF.

This clonotype was counted at least ten times. The V and J genes are TRBV6-1 and TRBJ2-2; D remains unclear. Germline loops: CDR1 MNHNS, CDR2 SASEGT. V was pared by 6 bases and J by 6 bases, with 14 bases between. The CDR3 is 14 residues long. CDR3 sequence: CASRADVAAGELFF. Here the CDR3 DNA reads TGTGCCAGCAGGGCCGACGTGGCAGCCGGGGAGCTGTTTTTT.

The table lists this clonotype with many counts. V and J are TRBV5-5 and TRBJ2-7; a weak D match, TRBD2 (5 bases). Trimming cost V 2 bases and J 6 bases, with 9 bases left between them. CDR3 size: 12 residues. CDR1 and CDR2 from the germline V gene are SGHKS and YYEKEE (reference sequence). CDR3 amino acids: CASSFGGREQYF. CDR3 bases: TGTGCCAGCAGCTTCGGCGGGCGCGAGCAGTACTTC.

This clonotype was counted a few times. The J gene is TRBJ1-2, the V gene TRBV3-1, with D unclear. The CDR3 is 12 residues long. Germline V CDR1 and CDR2: LGHDT, YNNKEL (reference sequence). V gave up 1 base and J gave up 4 bases, with 4 bases separating them. CDR3 sequence reads: CASSQAGYGYTF. In DNA, the CDR3 is TGTGCCAGCAGCCAAGCGGGCTATGGCTACACCTTC.

This clonotype was observed many times. The gene calls are TRBV7-6 and TRBJ1-6, with 7 bases matching TRBD1. CDR1 and CDR2 from the germline V gene are SGHVS and FNYEAQ. The trim removed 1 base at V and 10 bases at J, leaving 10 bases unmatched. The CDR3 totals 16 residues. The CDR3 bases are TGTGCCAGCAGCTTAGGGAACAGGGGAACAGGGTCACCCCTCCACTTT. Amino acids: CASSLGNRGTGSPLHF. Full variable domain (remainder filled in from reference TRBV7-6 and TRBJ1-6): GAGVSQSPRYKVTKRGQDVALRCDPISGHVSLYWYRQALGQGPEFLTYFNYEAQQDKSGLPNDRFSAERPEGSISTLTIQRTEQRDSAMYRCASSLGNRGTGSPLHFGNGTRLTVT.

This clonotype occurred a few times. The rearrangement joins TRBV19 to TRBJ2-1, with TRBD2 matching over 7 bases. The ends lost 0 bases at V and 8 bases at J; junction bases unmatched: 1. This CDR3 is 13 amino acids long. Germline V lookup: CDR1 LNHDA, CDR2 SQIVND (reference sequence). The CDR3 coding sequence is TGTGCCAGTAGTATAGACGCGGGAGATGAGCAGTTCTTC. Protein: CASSIDAGDEQFF.

This clonotype was seen repeatedly, ten times or more. The chain recombines TRBV28 with TRBJ2-7, with 7 bases aligning to TRBD1. This CDR3 has 16 amino acids. The trim removed 7 bases at V and 5 bases at J, leaving 17 bases unmatched. Per germline, CDR1 MDHEN and CDR2 SYDVKM. This CDR3 is CASNNWGDGGQNEQYF. The CDR3, as DNA: TGTGCCAGCAACAACTGGGGCGATGGGGGACAGAACGAGCAGTACTTC.

In this sample, this clonotype turned up a few times. This rearrangement joins TRBV24-1 to TRBJ2-1; D is ambiguous. Germline values: CDR1 KGHDR, CDR2 SFDVKD. CDR3 length: 12 residues. V lost 4 bases and J 5 bases, leaving 5 bases between the germline ends. The CDR3 DNA follows: TGTGCCACCAGTGAAGCAAACAATGAGCAGTTCTTC. Protein: CATSEANNEQFF.